This T cell receptor (beta chain) was identified during a study of shared clonotypes between healthy human individuals. Study findings and constraints: Among the subsets, naive ones generally showed larger estimated richness than memory ones. Clonotypes which were not shared had lower generation probabilities than clonotypes that all four donors shared.

On this clone: Its antigen is unknown.

Genomic DNA of every subset was divided equally among multiple immunoSEQ plates. Profiling relied on immunoSEQ multiplex PCR, and the TCRdb table lists in-frame clones only, not all of them. The data contain approximately 2.3 million clones, 85% to 95% of them seen just once; the ten biggest clones take up approximately 0.4%. The V end lost 0 bases, the J end lost 6 bases, and 12 bases lay between the germline ends. This CDR3 comprises 14 residues. CDR1 SGDLS and CDR2 YYNGEE come from the germline V gene. Naive CD45RA+ and memory CD45RA-negative subsets were split from CD4+ cells. The rearrangement uses TRBV9 and TRBJ2-5, with no clear D. The specimen was naive CD4+ T cells from PBMCs. Regarding subset: CD45RA+ positively selected. The receptor comes from a man aged 18 to 29 in good health. Some clones in this sample may be carry-over from other donors' samples. The CDR3 DNA is TGTGCCAGCAGCGTAGACCGTCGGATTAAGACCCAGTACTTC. Protein sequence: CASSVDRRIKTQYF.